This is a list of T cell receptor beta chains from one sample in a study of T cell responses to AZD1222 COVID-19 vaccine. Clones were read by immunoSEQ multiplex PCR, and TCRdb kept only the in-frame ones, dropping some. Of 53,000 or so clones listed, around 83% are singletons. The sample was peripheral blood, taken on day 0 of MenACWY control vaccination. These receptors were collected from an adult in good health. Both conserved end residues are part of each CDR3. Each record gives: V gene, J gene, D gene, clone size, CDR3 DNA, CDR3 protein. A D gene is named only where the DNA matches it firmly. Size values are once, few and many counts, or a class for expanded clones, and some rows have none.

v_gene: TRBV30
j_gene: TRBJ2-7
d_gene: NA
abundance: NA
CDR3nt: TGTGCCTGGAATCTGCAGGGAATGGGGCTATACGAGCAGTACTTC
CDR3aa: CAWNLQGMGLYEQYF

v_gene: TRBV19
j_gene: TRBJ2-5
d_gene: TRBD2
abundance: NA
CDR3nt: TGTGCCAGTAGTCGGGGGGAGGGAGGCCAAGAGACCCAGTACTTC
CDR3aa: CASSRGEGGQETQYF

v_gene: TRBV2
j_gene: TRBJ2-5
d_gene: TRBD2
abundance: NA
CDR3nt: TGTGCCAGCGGAGTCCTAGCGGGAGCGGTAAAGACCCAGTACTTC
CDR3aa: CASGVLAGAVKTQYF

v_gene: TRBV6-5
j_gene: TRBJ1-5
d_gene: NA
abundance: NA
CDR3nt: TGTGCCAGCAGTTACTCGGGACTTATCAATCAGCCCCAGCATTTT
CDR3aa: CASSYSGLINQPQHF

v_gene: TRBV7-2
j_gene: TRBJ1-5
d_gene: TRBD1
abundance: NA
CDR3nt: TGTGCCAGCAGCTCAAGAAGGGGGCCCAATCAGCCCCAGCATTTT
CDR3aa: CASSSRRGPNQPQHF

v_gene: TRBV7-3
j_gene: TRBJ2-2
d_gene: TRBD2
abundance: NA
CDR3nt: TGTGCCAGCAGCCGACTAGCGGGACGGAACACCGGGGAGCTGTTTTTT
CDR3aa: CASSRLAGRNTGELFF

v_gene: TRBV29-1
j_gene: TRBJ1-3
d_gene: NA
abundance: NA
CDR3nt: TGCAGCGCCCACGACTCAGGGAGGGCGGGAAACACCATATATTTT
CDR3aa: CSAHDSGRAGNTIYF

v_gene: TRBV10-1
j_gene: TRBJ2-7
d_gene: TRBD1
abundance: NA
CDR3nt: TGCGCCAGCAGTCACGACAGGGGGTCACCACCTCCCTACGAGCAGTACTTC
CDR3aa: CASSHDRGSPPPYEQYF

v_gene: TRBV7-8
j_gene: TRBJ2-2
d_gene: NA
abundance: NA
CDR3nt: TGTGCCAGCAGCTTAGGGTTGGGTCAGGGCTCCACCGGGGAGCTGTTTTTT
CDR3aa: CASSLGLGQGSTGELFF

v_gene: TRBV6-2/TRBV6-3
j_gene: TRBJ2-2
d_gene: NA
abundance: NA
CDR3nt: TGTGCCAGCAGTCAGGGGAGCGGGGAGCTGTTTTTT
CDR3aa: CASSQGSGELFF

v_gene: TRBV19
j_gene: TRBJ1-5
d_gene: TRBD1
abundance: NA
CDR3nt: TGTGCCAGTAACAGGGGAGGAAGCAATCAGCCCCAGCATTTT
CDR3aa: CASNRGGSNQPQHF

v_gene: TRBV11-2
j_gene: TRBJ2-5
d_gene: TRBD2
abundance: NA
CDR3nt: TGTGCCAGCAGCCGACTAGCTGGGGAGACCCAGTACTTC
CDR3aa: CASSRLAGETQYF

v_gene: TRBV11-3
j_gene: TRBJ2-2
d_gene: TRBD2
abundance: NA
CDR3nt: TGTGCCAGCAGCCGTAGCGGGAGTGTCACCGGGGAGCTGTTTTTT
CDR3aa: CASSRSGSVTGELFF

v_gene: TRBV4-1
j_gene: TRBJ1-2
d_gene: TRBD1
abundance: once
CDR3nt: TGCGCCAGCAGCCAACCCCTGGGAGGGACAGACTATGGCTACACCTTC
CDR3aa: CASSQPLGGTDYGYTF

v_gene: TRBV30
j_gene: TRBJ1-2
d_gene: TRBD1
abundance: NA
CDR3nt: TGTGCCTGGACCCTTGGACAGGGGGTAGGCTACACCTTC
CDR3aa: CAWTLGQGVGYTF

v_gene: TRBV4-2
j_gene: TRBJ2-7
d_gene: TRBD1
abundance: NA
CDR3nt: TGTGCCAGCAGCCACGGGACAGGGGGCAACGAGCAGTACTTC
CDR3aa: CASSHGTGGNEQYF

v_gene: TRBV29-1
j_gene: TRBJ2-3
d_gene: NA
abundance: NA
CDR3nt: TGCAGCGGGTACGGGGCTGATACGCAGTATTTT
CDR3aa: CSGYGADTQYF

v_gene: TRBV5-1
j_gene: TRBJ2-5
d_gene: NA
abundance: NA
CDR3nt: TGCGCCAGCAGCTGGGGGGAGACCCAGTACTTC
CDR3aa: CASSWGETQYF

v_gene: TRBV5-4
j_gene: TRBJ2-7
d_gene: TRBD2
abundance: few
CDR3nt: TGTGCCAGCAGCTCTTTGAAGGGCACGCTAGCGGGAGACGAGCAGTACTTC
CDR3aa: CASSSLKGTLAGDEQYF

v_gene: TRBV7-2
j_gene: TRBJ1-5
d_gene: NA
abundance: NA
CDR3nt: TGTGCCAGCAGCCCTAACAGCCGCAATCAGCCCCAGCATTTT
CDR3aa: CASSPNSRNQPQHF

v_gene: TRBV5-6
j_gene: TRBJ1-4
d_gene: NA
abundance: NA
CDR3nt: TGTGCCAGCAGCTTGGGGGCGACGGGGCTTAGTGAAAAACTGTTTTTT
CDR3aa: CASSLGATGLSEKLFF

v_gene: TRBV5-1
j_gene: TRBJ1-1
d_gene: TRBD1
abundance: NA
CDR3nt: TGCGCCAGCAGCCCGGAACAGGGGGGCTTCACTGAAGCTTTCTTT
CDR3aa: CASSPEQGGFTEAFF

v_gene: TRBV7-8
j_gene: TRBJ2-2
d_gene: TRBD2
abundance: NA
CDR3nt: TGTGCCAGCAGCTTATCTGGTGTTAGGGTTAGCGGGAGAAACACCGGGGAGCTGTTTTTT
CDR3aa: CASSLSGVRVSGRNTGELFF

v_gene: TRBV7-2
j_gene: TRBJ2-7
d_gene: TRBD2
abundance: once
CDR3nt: TGTGCCAGCAGCCATGGACTAGCGGACTACGAGCAGTACTTC
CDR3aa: CASSHGLADYEQYF

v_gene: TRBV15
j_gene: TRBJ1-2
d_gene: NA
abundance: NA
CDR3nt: TGTGCCACCAGCCGTCCCCGTAACTATGGCTACACCTTC
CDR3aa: CATSRPRNYGYTF

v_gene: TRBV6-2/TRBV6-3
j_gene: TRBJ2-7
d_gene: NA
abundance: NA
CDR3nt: TGTGCCAGCAGCAGGACCAAACGGGAGCAGTACTTC
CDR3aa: CASSRTKREQYF

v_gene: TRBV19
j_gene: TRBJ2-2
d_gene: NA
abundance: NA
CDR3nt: TGTGCCAGTAGTAGGAGGAGGGAAGTAGGGACCGGGGAGCTGTTTTTT
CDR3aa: CASSRRREVGTGELFF

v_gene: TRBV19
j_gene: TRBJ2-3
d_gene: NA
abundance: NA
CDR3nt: TGTGCCAGTAGTTTACAAGGCGGGACCCTCACAGATACGCAGTATTTT
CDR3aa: CASSLQGGTLTDTQYF

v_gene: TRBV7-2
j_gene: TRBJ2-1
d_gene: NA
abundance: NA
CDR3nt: TGTGCCAGCAGCTTAGAAGGCCAGGGGAGCTACAATGAGCAGTTCTTC
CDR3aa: CASSLEGQGSYNEQFF

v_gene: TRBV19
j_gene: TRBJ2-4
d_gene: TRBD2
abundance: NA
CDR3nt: TGTGCCAGTACCAACACCTACCCGGGACTAGCGGGAGGGCCCAACATTCAGTACTTC
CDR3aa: CASTNTYPGLAGGPNIQYF

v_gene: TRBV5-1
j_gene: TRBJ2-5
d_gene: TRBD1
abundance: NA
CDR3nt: TGCGCCAGCAGCTCCAGGGGGTACCAAGAGACCCAGTACTTC
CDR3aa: CASSSRGYQETQYF

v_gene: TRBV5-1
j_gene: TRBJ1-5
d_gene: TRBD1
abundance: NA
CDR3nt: TGCGCCAGCAGCTTGGAAGTAGGGGGCCAGCCCCAGCATTTT
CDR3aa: CASSLEVGGQPQHF

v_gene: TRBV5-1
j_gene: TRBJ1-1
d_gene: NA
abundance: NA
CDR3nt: TGCGCCAGCAGCCGCAGACAGATTTCAAACACTGAAGCTTTCTTT
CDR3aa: CASSRRQISNTEAFF

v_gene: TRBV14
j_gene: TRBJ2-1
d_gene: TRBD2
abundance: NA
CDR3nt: TGTGCCAGCAGCCCATCCAAAGGGACTAGGACGAATGAGCAGTTCTTC
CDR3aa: CASSPSKGTRTNEQFF

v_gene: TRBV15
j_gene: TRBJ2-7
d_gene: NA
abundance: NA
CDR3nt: TGTGCCACCAGCAGAGCTCCACCATACGAGCAGTACTTC
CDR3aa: CATSRAPPYEQYF

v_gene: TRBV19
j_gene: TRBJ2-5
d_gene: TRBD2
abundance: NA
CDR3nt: TGTGCCAGTAGTATCTCAGCGGGAGATCTGGAGACCCAGTACTTC
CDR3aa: CASSISAGDLETQYF

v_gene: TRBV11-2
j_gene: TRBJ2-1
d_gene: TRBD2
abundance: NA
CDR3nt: TGTGCCAGCAGCTTACGGACTAGCGGGATAGGGGGGCAGTTCTTC
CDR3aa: CASSLRTSGIGGQFF

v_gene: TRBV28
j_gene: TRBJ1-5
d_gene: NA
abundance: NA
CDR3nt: TGTGCCAGCAGCTCCCCGTACAATCAGCCCCAGCATTTT
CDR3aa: CASSSPYNQPQHF

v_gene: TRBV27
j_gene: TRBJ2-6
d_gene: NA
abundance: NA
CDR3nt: TGTGCCAGCACCCCAAGGTCGTCTGGGGCCAACGTCCTGACTTTC
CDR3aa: CASTPRSSGANVLTF

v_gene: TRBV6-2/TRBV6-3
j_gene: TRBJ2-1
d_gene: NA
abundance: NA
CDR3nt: TGTGCCAGCAGTTACGAGGTCCAGCCCTTCTACAATGAGCAGTTCTTC
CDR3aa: CASSYEVQPFYNEQFF

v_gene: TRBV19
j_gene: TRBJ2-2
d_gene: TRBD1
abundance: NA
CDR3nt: TGTGCCAGTAAGGGGACAGTCCTCACCGGGGAGCTGTTTTTT
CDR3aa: CASKGTVLTGELFF

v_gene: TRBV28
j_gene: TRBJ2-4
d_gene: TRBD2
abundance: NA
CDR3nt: TGTGCCAGCAGTCCTAGTCGCGGGACGGGACTAGCGGGAGCAGGCAACATTCAGTACTTC
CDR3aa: CASSPSRGTGLAGAGNIQYF

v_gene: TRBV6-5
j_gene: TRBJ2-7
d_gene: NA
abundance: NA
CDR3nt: TGTGCCAGCGGGGTAGCGGAGTCCTACGAGCAGTACTTC
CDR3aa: CASGVAESYEQYF

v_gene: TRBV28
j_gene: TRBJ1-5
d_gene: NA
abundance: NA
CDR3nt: TGTGCCAGCAGTCTCACCTATCATCAGCCCCAGCATTTT
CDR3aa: CASSLTYHQPQHF

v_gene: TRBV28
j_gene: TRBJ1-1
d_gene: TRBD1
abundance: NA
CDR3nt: TGTGCCAGCAGACGAGGGACAGGGGGGGCTGAAGCTTTCTTT
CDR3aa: CASRRGTGGAEAFF

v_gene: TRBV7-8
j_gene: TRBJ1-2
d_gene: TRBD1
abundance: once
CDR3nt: TGTGCCAGCAGCCCAGGATCACCACAGGGGTTCGGCTACACCTTC
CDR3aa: CASSPGSPQGFGYTF

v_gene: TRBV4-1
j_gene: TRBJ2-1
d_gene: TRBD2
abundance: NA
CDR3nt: TGCGCCAGCAGCCAAGGAGGGACTAGCGGGATCTACAATGAGCAGTTCTTC
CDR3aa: CASSQGGTSGIYNEQFF

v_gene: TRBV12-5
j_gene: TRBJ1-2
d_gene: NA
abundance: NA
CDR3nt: TGTGCTAGTGGGAACAGTAACTATGGCTACACCTTC
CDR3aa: CASGNSNYGYTF

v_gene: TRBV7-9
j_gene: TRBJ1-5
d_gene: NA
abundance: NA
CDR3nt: TGTGCCAGCAGCTTAGGACACGGATACTATCAGCCCCAGCATTTT
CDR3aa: CASSLGHGYYQPQHF

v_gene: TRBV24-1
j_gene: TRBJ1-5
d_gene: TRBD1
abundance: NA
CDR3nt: TGTGCCACCAGTGATGGGACAGGGGCGTTTCAGCCCCAGCATTTT
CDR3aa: CATSDGTGAFQPQHF

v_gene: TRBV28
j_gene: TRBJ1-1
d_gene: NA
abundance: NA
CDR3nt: TGTGCCAGCAGCCCCGACATCAGTGGGATGAACACTGAAGCTTTCTTT
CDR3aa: CASSPDISGMNTEAFF

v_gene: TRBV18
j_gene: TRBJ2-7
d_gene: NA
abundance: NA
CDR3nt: TGTGCCAGCTCACCACAAGAGGGTTACGAGCAGTACTTC
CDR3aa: CASSPQEGYEQYF